The 25 T cell receptor beta chains given below trace back to one sample, sequenced in a study of blood T cell repertoires in COVID-19 (dated by TCRdb to 2019 to 2021). Library creation used the immunoSEQ multiplex PCR assay. As stored in TCRdb, this immuneACCESS dataset retains in-frame rearrangements with V and J assigned. A fraction of the clones does not appear; measured against another copy, unresolved V genes explain less than half of the discrepancy, and the remainder lacks a known reason. Here the sample has some 77,000 clones; 81% occur a single time. The ten largest clones capture 20% of the sample. What was sequenced was peripheral blood. These receptors all come from a woman between 65 and 79 years old with acute or convalescent COVID-19.

CDR3 coding DNA: TGTGCCAGCGGCACAGGGGGCCCTTCCGGCGAGCAGTACTTC. It codes for CASGTGGPSGEQYF. The V gene is TRBV6-5, the J gene TRBJ2-7, with TRBD1 matching over 9 bases. Germline V gene lookup returns CDR1 MNHEY and CDR2 SVGAGI. CDR3 length: 14 residues. V shed 8 bases and J 6 bases; nucleotides not matched to a gene: 11.

This clone was seen a few times. V gene TRBV28 combines with J gene TRBJ1-6, with TRBD1 matching over 7 bases. Trimming removed 6 bases from V and 0 bases from J; junction bases left unmatched: 8. CDR3 size: 17 residues. CDR1 MDHEN and CDR2 SYDVKM come from the germline V gene. Here the CDR3 DNA reads TGTGCCAGCAGGCCAAGGGGGCGGAGCTCCTATAATTCACCCCTCCACTTT. Translation gives CASRPRGRSSYNSPLHF.

This clone showed up just once. This chain connects TRBV12-3 or TRBV12-4 to TRBJ1-2; weak D call: TRBD1 (5 bases). V was pared by 4 bases and J by 5 bases, with 8 bases between. The CDR3 has 12 amino acids. The CDR3 region is CASSYDSYGYTF. Here the CDR3 DNA reads TGTGCCAGCAGTTATGACAGTTATGGCTACACCTTC.

This chain links TRBV10-2 with TRBJ2-7; no definite D call. V was shortened by 2 bases and J by 1 base, with 6 bases between the two germline ends. The CDR3 runs 13 residues. Germline CDR1 WSHSY, CDR2 SAAADI. CDR3 loop: CASSEGFSYEQYF. CDR3 in DNA: TGCGCCAGCAGTGAGGGCTTTTCCTACGAGCAGTACTTC.

The rearrangement uses TRBV3-1 (or the pseudogene TRBV3-2) and TRBJ1-2, with a weak D call TRBD1 (5 bases). Germline V gene sequence: CDR1 LGHDT, CDR2 YNNKEL (reference sequence). The CDR3 covers 12 residues. V lost 5 bases, J lost 7 bases, and 11 bases lay in between. The CDR3 loop reads CASSFRAGGYTF. CDR3 in DNA: TGTGCCAGCAGCTTCAGGGCTGGTGGCTACACCTTC.

The chain recombines TRBV9 with TRBJ1-3, with 10 nucleotides matching TRBD1. Germline values: CDR1 SGDLS, CDR2 YYNGEE. The CDR3 sequence is 15 residues long. The V and J ends lost 2 bases and 5 bases, in that order; junction bases with no gene match: 4. CDR3 region: CASSVSGQGRNTIYF. CDR3 in DNA: TGTGCCAGCAGCGTTTCGGGACAGGGGCGAAACACCATATATTTT.

This clone was counted once. The chain uses TRBV3-1 (or the pseudogene TRBV3-2) and TRBJ2-7, with 12 bases that match TRBD1. Germline values: CDR1 LGHDT, CDR2 YNNKEL (reference sequence). CDR3 length: 15 amino acids. J gave up 5 bases and V 3 bases, and 5 bases lay outside the gene matches. The CDR3 nucleotides are TGTGCCAGCAGCCAGGGACAGGGGGCGAGGAACGAGCAGTACTTC. This translates into CASSQGQGARNEQYF.

The chain couples TRBV5-5 to TRBJ2-7, with D maybe TRBD2 (7 bases). Trimming removed 6 bases at V and 3 bases at J, with 19 bases between. The germline gives CDR1 SGHKS, CDR2 YYEKEE (reference sequence). This CDR3 has 15 amino acids. CDR3 sequence (DNA): TGTGCCAGCACACATGGGGGGGGCATTAACTACGAGCAGTACTTC. Translation: CASTHGGGINYEQYF.

The chain recombines TRBV19 with TRBJ2-5, with D possibly being TRBD1 (5 bases). Trimming shortened V by 4 bases and J by 2 bases, and 8 bases separated the two germline ends. The CDR3 contains 13 residues. Germline V gives CDR1 LNHDA, CDR2 SQIVND (reference sequence). The CDR3 DNA reads TGTGCCAGTAGTACGACAGTTCAAGAGACCCAGTACTTC. As protein: CASSTTVQETQYF. Full variable domain (outside the CDR3, taken from reference TRBV19 and TRBJ2-5): DGGITQSPKYLFRKEGQNVTLSCEQNLNHDAMYWYRQDPGQGLRLIYYSQIVNDFQKGDIAEGYSVSREKKESFPLTVTSAQKNPTAFYLCASSTTVQETQYFGPGTRLLVL.

The chain has TRBV27 and TRBJ2-1; 11 bases agree with TRBD2. Germline loops: CDR1 MNHEY, CDR2 SMNVEV (reference sequence). The CDR3 spans 13 residues. Trimming cost V 6 bases and J 7 bases; bases outside gene matches: 2. CDR3 amino acids: CASRRLAGNEQFF. As DNA, the CDR3 is TGTGCCAGCAGACGACTAGCGGGGAATGAGCAGTTCTTC.

The chain recombines TRBV7-6 with TRBJ2-4; 9 bases fit TRBD2. The CDR3 length is 16 residues. Trimming cost V 5 bases and J 2 bases; bases outside gene matches: 7. Germline-derived CDR1 and CDR2 are SGHVS and FNYEAQ. In nucleotides, the CDR3 is TGTGCCAGCAGCCGCTTAGCGGGAGACCCCAAAAACATTCAGTACTTC. Translation: CASSRLAGDPKNIQYF.

This chain links TRBV5-4 with TRBJ2-7; D may correspond to TRBD1 or TRBD2 (7 bases each). Germline V lookup: CDR1 SGHNT, CDR2 YYREEE (reference sequence). The V gene lost 4 bases and the J gene lost 3 bases, with 17 bases spanning the gap. This CDR3 has 15 residues. The CDR3 reads CASSLGGTEIYEQYF. In DNA, the CDR3 is TGTGCCAGCAGCCTGGGGGGGACAGAGATCTACGAGCAGTACTTC.

This rearrangement joins TRBV7-2 to TRBJ2-1, with 14 nucleotides matching TRBD2. The CDR3 is 15 residues long. The V gene's germline CDR1 is SGHTA and CDR2 FQGNSA. Trimming at V came to 5 bases and at J to 8 bases, leaving 5 bases not matched to a gene. In DNA, the CDR3 is TGTGCCAGCAGCCACGGGACTAGCGGGAGTTATGAGCAGTTCTTC. It codes for CASSHGTSGSYEQFF.

The genes are TRBV6-6 and TRBJ1-3, with TRBD1 matching 7 bases. Germline-derived CDR1 and CDR2 are MNHNY and SVGAGI (reference sequence). The CDR3 length is 14 residues. V shed 2 bases and J 2 bases; nucleotides not matched to a gene: 0. The DNA for the CDR3 is TGTGCCAGCAGTTACACAGGGGCTGGAAACACCATATATTTT. Its translation is CASSYTGAGNTIYF.

The CDR3 is CASSIDRGAGELFF. CDR3 nucleotides: TGTGCCAGTAGTATCGACAGGGGGGCCGGGGAGCTGTTTTTT. The rearrangement joins TRBV19 to TRBJ2-2; 9 bases agree with TRBD1. CDR1 and CDR2 from the germline V gene are LNHDA and SQIVND (reference sequence). The CDR3 extends over 14 amino acids. With V trimmed by 3 bases and J by 6 bases, 2 bases remained unmatched.

The V call is TRBV11-3, the J call TRBJ2-2; TRBD2 is a possible D gene (6 bases). Germline-derived CDR1 and CDR2 are SGHNT and YENEEA. The ends were cut back, 6 bases at V and 7 bases at J, with 24 bases in the middle. This CDR3 has 17 amino acids. The CDR3 sequence: CASSRRGGVRSGGELFF. The CDR3 coding sequence is TGTGCCAGCAGTAGACGCGGAGGGGTTCGGTCCGGCGGGGAGCTGTTTTTT.

This clone was seen only once. The chain employs TRBV28 and TRBJ1-2, with D tentatively TRBD1 (6 bases). V was shortened by 6 bases and J by 4 bases, with 18 bases between the two germline ends. The CDR3 has 15 residues. Germline CDR1 and CDR2: MDHEN and SYDVKM. The CDR3 nucleotides read TGTGCCAGCAGACCACGGGGGGGGGCGCCCTATGGCTACACCTTC. This sequence encodes CASRPRGGAPYGYTF.

The chain links TRBV7-2 to TRBJ2-7, with D possibly TRBD2 on 6 matching bases. With 5 bases removed from V and 6 bases from J, the gap between germline ends came to 17 bases. Germline-derived CDR1 and CDR2 are SGHTA and FQGNSA. This CDR3 spans 14 amino acids. The CDR3 DNA is TGTGCCAGCAGCAACCGGGACTTCCGTCGCGAGCAGTACTTC. Translating gives CASSNRDFRREQYF.

The chain links TRBV27 to TRBJ2-3; a possible D gene is TRBD1 (6 bases). Deletions cut 6 bases from V and 0 bases from J, with 16 bases between. Germline values: CDR1 MNHEY, CDR2 SMNVEV (reference sequence). CDR3 length: 16 residues. The CDR3, as DNA: TGTGCCAGCAGGGTAATTCAGGGGACCAGCACAGATACGCAGTATTTT. It encodes CASRVIQGTSTDTQYF.

The V gene is TRBV7-8, the J gene TRBJ2-7, with 9 bases fitting TRBD1. The CDR3 totals 17 residues. The V gene end was trimmed by 5 bases and the J gene end by 1 base; junction bases not matched to a gene: 12. From germline, CDR1 is SGHVS and CDR2 FQNEAQ. The CDR3 sequence is CASSQPLDRGLSYEQYF. CDR3 in DNA: TGTGCCAGCAGCCAGCCACTGGACAGGGGCCTTTCCTACGAGCAGTACTTC.

The J gene is TRBJ1-1, the V gene TRBV18; D not certain. This CDR3 spans 14 amino acids. In germline, CDR1 is KGHSH, CDR2 LQKENI. V lost 3 bases to trimming and J lost 1 base, with 9 bases between them. DNA for the CDR3: TGTGCCAGCTCACCCGTATCCAGGAACACTGAAGCTTTCTTT. Amino acids: CASSPVSRNTEAFF.

The chain has TRBV7-6 and TRBJ2-7, with a possible D match to TRBD2 (5 bases). Between the trimmed V and J ends, which lost 1 base and 2 bases, there was a span of 12 bases. The CDR3 is 15 residues long. Per germline, CDR1 SGHVS and CDR2 FNYEAQ. CDR3 residues: CASSLESGPTYEQYF. CDR3 DNA: TGTGCCAGCAGCTTAGAAAGCGGACCCACCTACGAGCAGTACTTC.

The chain has TRBV7-9 and TRBJ1-6; 10 bases match TRBD1. The CDR3 sequence is 19 residues long. V dropped 1 base and J dropped 1; count of bases not matched to a gene: 7. Germline CDR1 reads SEHNR; CDR2 reads FQNEAQ (reference sequence). Written as DNA, the CDR3 is TGTGCCAGCAGCTTAGGGGGACAGGGGCCCGGTTCCTATAATTCACCCCTCCACTTT. Encoded protein: CASSLGGQGPGSYNSPLHF.

In DNA form, the CDR3 reads TGTGCCACCAAAACAACAGGGGGTAAGGGGGACACTGAAGCTTTCTTT. This encodes CATKTTGGKGDTEAFF. The V and J genes are TRBV7-9 and TRBJ1-1; 8 bases are a match to TRBD1. J was trimmed by 3 bases and V by 10 bases; bases with no gene match: 16. In germline, CDR1 is SEHNR, CDR2 FQNEAQ (reference sequence). The CDR3 is 16 residues long.

This clone was seen more than once but under ten times. The V and J genes are TRBV9 and TRBJ2-1, with TRBD2 matching over 7 bases. The CDR3 is 14 residues long. Looked up from germline, CDR1 is SGDLS and CDR2 is YYNGEE. The V segment lost 0 bases and the J segment 10 bases; nucleotides outside the gene matches: 7. CDR3 sequence: CASSVVASGGEQFF. The CDR3 DNA follows: TGTGCCAGCAGCGTAGTCGCTAGCGGAGGGGAGCAGTTCTTC.